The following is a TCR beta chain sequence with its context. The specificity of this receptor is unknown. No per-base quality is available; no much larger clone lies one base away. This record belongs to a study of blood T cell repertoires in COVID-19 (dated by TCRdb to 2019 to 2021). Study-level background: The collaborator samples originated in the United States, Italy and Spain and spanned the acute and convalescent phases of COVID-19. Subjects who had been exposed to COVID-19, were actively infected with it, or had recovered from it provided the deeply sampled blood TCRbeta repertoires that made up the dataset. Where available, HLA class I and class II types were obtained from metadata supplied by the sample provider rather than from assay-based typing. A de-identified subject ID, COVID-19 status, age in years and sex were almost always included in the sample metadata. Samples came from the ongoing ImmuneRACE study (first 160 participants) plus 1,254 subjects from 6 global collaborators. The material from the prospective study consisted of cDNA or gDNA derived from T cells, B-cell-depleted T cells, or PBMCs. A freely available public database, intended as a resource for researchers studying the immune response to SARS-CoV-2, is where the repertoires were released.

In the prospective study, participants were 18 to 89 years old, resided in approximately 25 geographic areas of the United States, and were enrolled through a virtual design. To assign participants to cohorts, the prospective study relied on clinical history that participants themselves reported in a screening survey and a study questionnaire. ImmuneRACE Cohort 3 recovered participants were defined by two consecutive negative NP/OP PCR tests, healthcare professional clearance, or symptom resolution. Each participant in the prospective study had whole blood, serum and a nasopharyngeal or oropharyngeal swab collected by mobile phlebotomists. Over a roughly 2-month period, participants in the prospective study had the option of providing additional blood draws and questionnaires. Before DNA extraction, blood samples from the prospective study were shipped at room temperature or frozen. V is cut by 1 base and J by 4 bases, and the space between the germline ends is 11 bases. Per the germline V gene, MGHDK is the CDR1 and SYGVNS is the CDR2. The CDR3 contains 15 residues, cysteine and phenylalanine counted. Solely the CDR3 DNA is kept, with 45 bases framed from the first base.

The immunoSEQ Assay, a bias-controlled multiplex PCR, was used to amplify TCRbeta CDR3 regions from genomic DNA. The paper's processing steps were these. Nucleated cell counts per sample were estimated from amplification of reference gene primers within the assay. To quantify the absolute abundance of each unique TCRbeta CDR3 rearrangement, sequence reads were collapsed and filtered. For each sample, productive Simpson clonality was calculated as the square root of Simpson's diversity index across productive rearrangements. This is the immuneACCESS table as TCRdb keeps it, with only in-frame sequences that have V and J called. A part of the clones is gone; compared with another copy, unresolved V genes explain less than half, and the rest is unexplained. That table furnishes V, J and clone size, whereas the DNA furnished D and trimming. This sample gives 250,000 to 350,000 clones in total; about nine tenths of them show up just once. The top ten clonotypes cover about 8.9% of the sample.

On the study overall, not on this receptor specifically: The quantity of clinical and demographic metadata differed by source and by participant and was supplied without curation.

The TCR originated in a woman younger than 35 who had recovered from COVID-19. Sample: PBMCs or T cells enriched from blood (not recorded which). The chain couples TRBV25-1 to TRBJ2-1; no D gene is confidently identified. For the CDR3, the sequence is CASSESRLNYNEQFF. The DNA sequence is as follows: TGTGCCAGCAGTGAATCTAGACTGAATTACAATGAGCAGTTCTTC.